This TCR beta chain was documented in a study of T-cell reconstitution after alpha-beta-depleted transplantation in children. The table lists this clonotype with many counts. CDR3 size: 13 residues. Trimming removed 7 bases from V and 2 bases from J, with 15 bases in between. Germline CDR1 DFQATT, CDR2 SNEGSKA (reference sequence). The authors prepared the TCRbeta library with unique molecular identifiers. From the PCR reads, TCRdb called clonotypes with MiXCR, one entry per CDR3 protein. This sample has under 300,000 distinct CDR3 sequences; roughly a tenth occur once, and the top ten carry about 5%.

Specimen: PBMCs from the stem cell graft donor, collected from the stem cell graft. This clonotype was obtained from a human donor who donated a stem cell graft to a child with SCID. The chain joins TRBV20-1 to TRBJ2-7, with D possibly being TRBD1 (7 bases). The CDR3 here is CSVTTGEAYEQYF. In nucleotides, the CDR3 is TGCAGTGTCACAACAGGGGAGGCCTACGAGCAGTACTTC.